These 7 T cell receptor beta chains came from one sample sequenced in a study of T cell clusters in autoimmune cytopenias. Roughly 40,000 genome equivalents of blood DNA were amplified for TRB. One tube held mixed TRB-A and TRB-B primer pools for touch-down PCR. One entry per CDR3 protein, without DNA, is what TCRdb gives after re-calling the multiplex PCR reads. The sample has 4,700 or so distinct CDR3 sequences. The sequencing input was peripheral blood. The source of these receptors is a human donor with an autoimmune cytopenia or autoimmune hepatitis (not recorded which).

Considering frequency, this clonotype is medium-sized. The V call is TRBV12-3 or TRBV12-4, the J call TRBJ2-7; as DNA is missing, the TRBD2 call by TCRdb cannot be tested. CDR3 length: 13 amino acids. The CDR3 sequence: CASRPGGSHEQYF.

The CDR3 loop reads CAWNLGQGAYEQYF. The chain couples TRBV30 to TRBJ2-7; TCRdb reports TRBD1, a call that lacks DNA to check it against. The CDR3 runs 14 residues. Per the germline V gene, CDR1 is GTSNPN and CDR2 is SVGIG (reference sequence).

Its frequency marks this clonotype as medium-sized. The J gene is TRBJ2-5, the V gene TRBV30; absent DNA, TCRdb's TRBD1 call cannot be checked. The CDR3 sequence is 14 residues long. The germline gives CDR1 GTSNPN, CDR2 SVGIG (reference sequence). CDR3: CAWSKGTYQETQYF.

According to its frequency, this clonotype is medium-sized (0.01 to 0.1%). J is TRBJ2-1 and V is TRBV29-1; TCRdb picks TRBD2, but there is no DNA to check that call. Germline-derived CDR1 and CDR2 are SQVTM and ANQGSEA. The CDR3 is 12 amino acids. CDR3 sequence: CSARTSGPEQFF.

This chain joins TRBV30 and TRBJ2-5; the D call of TRBD2 rests on TCRdb alone, since no DNA is present to check it. This CDR3 region has 14 residues. Germline V gene lookup returns CDR1 GTSNPN and CDR2 SVGIG (reference sequence). The CDR3 protein is CAWALGWYRETQYF.

The rearrangement links TRBV5-4 to TRBJ1-1. The germline V gene has CDR1 SGHNT and CDR2 YYREEE (reference sequence). The CDR3 consists of 14 residues. Here the CDR3 reads CASSLDRFNTEAFF. Supplemented by reference TRBV5-4 and TRBJ1-1, the full variable domain reads ETGVTQSPTHLIKTRGQQVTLRCSSQSGHNTVSWYQQALGQGPQFIFQYYREEENGRGNFPPRFSGLQFPNYSSELNVNALELDDSALYLCASSLDRFNTEAFFGQGTRLTVV.

The V call is TRBV19, the J call TRBJ2-3; TCRdb lists TRBD2, though no DNA is available to test this call. Germline assignment: CDR1 LNHDA and CDR2 SQIVND (reference sequence). The CDR3 length is 16 residues. CDR3: CASSLSGRTSTDTQYF.